This T cell receptor (beta chain) originates from a study of T cell responses to AZD1222 COVID-19 vaccine. Study-wide results and limits: Mapped onto spike, vaccine-associated CD4 TCRs spanned it and were dominant at 160-218 and 743-854. Only five or six AZD1222 recipients tested seropositive at baseline. It should be noted that donors were predominantly white British and more often female, and clonal diversity was possibly underestimated.

Measured with immunoSEQ multiplex PCR; TCRdb has only the in-frame clones, and not every one. This sample carries under 200,000 clones, more than 70% of them seen once, and the ten largest clones take more than 5%. Germline CDR1 and CDR2: SGHDN and FVKESK. The CDR3 consists of 17 residues. V was pared by 0 bases and J by 4 bases, with 8 bases of the junction left unmatched. With regard to this clone: The antigen remains undetermined.

The specimen comprised peripheral blood, sampled on day 0 of AZD1222 vaccination. The rearrangement uses TRBV14 and TRBJ2-2, with TRBD2 identical over 7 bases. The clonotype originates from an adult in good health. The CDR3 reads CASSQDPLAASTGELFF. CDR3 nucleotides: TGTGCCAGCAGCCAAGATCCCCTAGCGGCTAGCACCGGGGAGCTGTTTTTT. Variable domain in full (rest from reference TRBV14 and TRBJ2-2): EAGVTQFPSHSVIEKGQTVTLRCDPISGHDNLYWYRRVMGKEIKFLLHFVKESKQDESGMPNNRFLAERTGGTYSTLKVQPAELEDSGVYFCASSQDPLAASTGELFFGEGSRLTVL.